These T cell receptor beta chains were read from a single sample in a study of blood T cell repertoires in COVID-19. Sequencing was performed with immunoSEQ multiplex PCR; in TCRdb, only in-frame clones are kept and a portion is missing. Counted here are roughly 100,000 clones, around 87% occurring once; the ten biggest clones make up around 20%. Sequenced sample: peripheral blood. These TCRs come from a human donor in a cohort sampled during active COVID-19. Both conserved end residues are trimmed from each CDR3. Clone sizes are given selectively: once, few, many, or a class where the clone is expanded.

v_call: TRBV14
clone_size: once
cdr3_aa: ASSQVRGTEQF

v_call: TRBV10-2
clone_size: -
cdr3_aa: ASSASGSIYEQY

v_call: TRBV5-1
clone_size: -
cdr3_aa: ASSLSPGSISYEQY

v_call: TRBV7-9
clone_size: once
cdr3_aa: ASSLNRGTEAF

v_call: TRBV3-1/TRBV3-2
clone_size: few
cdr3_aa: ASSRVSGTSGGSYEQY

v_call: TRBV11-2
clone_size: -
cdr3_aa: ASSFRQDSPLH

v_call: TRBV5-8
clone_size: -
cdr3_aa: ASSLGTGDGNTIY

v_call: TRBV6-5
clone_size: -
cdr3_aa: ASSRLVSRPEAF

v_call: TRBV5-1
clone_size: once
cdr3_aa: ASSLEQITEAF

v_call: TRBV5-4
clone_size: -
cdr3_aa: ASSLAWIRRGGEQF

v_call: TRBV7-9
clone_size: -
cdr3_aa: ASSHGQGFN

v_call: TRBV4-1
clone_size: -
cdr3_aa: ASSQLDPTTSYEQY

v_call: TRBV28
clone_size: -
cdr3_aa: ASRPPALLLAQ

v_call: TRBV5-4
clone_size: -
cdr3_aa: ASSLGQGAQYGYT

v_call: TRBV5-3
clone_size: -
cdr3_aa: ARSLGVGGGHGYT

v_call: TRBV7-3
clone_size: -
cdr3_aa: ASSSTSGGHGVQY

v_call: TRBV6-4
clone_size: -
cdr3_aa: ASSDSSLANEQF

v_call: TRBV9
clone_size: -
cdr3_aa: ASSVVETGGYEQY

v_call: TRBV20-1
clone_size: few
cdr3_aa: SASKRSAYEQY

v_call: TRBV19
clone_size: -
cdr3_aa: ASSHPTLGQPYSNQPQH

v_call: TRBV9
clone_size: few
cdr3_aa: ASSTSTGSNTEAF

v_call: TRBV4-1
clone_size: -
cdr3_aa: ASSQEPGRARYEQY

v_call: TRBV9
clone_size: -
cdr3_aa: ASSTRDRGLQNTEAF

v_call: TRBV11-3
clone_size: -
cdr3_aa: ASSNNRGGNTIY

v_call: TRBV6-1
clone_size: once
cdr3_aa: ASSDGLAQVGNEQF

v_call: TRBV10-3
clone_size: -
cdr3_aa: AISESMGQGGYEQY

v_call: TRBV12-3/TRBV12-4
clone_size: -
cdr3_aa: ASSRDRYGYT

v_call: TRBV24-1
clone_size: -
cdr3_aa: ATSDFFTTGQETQY

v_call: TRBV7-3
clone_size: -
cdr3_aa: ASSFYPSGLAGKQF

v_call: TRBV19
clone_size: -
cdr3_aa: ASSIGTGEGQPQH

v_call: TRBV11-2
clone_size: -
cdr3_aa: ASSIGTAYEQY

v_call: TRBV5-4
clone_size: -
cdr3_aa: ASSSPGQAGYGYT

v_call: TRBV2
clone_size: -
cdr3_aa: ASRLKTSTDTQY

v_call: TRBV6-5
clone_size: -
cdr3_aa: ASSYAVGQLDYT

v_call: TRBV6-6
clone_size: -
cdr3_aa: ASSWGQGANTEAF

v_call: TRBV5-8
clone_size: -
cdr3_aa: ASSSGLAGGYNEQF

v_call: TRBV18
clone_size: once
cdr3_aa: ASRSGTEEYEQY

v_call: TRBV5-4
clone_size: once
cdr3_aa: ASSSFPGTSGTVNEQF

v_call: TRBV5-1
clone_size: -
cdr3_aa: ASSHEGGARANIQY

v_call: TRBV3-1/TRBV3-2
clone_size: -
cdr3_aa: ASSQEETSGSYEQF

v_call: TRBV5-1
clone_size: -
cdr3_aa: ASSPGLAYNEQF

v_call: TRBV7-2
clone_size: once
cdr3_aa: ASSLGGALPPNEQF

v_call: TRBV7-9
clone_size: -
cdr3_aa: ASSLGTYGYT

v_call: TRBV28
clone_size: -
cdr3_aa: ASSLSVGEGLSEQY

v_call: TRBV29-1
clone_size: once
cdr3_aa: SVDEVFGGELF

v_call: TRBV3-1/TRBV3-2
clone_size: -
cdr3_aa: ASSYQTSGSPEQY

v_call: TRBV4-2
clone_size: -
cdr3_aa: ASSQETEFRLNTEAF

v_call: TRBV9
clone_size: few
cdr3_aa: ASSGKLVAGPSTDTQY

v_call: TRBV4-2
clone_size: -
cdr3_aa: ASSQRGNAGYQETQY

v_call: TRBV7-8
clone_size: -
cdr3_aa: ASSSLGQATRGT

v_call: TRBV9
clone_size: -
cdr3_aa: ASSVSPSGSYEQY

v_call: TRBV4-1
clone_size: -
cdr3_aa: ASSPSGGRNSGYT

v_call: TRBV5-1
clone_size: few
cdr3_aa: ASSLGDGRENTIY

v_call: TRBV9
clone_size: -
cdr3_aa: AKAKPGHGNNEQF

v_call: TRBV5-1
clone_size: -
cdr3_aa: ASSLVSGRARTDTQY

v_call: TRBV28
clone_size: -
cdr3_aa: ASSTLTGPTDTQY